This T cell receptor (beta chain) emerged from a study of shared clonotypes between healthy human individuals. Overall study findings and caveats: Owing to a small donor count, the genetic and exposure-history diversity represented was limited.

Genomic DNA from each subset was divided evenly over several immunoSEQ plates. TCRdb's table, derived via immunoSEQ multiplex PCR, lists solely in-frame clones and lacks some. Of around 500,000 clones listed, roughly 83% are singletons. The CDR3 spans 13 residues. CDR1 and CDR2 from the germline V gene are MGHDK and SYGVNS. V was pared by 5 bases and J by 5 bases, with 12 bases between. Unsorted samples relied on about 90 million PBMCs, which served as the source of genomic DNA. This clone was counted a few times. What it recognizes is unknown. J is TRBJ1-1 and V is TRBV25-1; D may be TRBD1 (5 bases). The receptor comes from a woman in her thirties or forties in good health. Some clones in this sample may be carry-over from other donors' samples. Source material: PBMCs. CDR3 amino acids: CASSSGGGTEAFF. CDR3 nucleotides: TGTGCCAGCAGTTCGGGGGGGGGTACTGAAGCTTTCTTT. Filled out from reference TRBV25-1 and TRBJ1-1, the complete variable domain reads EADIYQTPRYLVIGTGKKITLECSQTMGHDKMYWYQQDPGMELHLIHYSYGVNSTEKGDLSSESTVSRIRTEHFPLTLESARPSHTSQYLCASSSGGGTEAFFGQGTRLTVV.